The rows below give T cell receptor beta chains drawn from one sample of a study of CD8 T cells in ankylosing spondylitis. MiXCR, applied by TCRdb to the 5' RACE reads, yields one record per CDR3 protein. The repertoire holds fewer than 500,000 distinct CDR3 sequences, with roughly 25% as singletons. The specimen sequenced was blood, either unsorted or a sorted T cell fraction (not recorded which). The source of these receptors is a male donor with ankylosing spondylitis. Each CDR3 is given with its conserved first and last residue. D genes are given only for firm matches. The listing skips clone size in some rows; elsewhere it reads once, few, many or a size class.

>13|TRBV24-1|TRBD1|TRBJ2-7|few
CATSDRQGYEQYF
TGTGCCACCAGTGACCGACAGGGCTACGAGCAGTACTTC
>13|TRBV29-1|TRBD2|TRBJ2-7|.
CSVFLGRGYEQYF
TGCAGCGTTTTTCTCGGGAGGGGCTACGAGCAGTACTTC
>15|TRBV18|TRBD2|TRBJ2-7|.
CASSPTATSDYEQYF
TGTGCCAGCTCACCCACGGCCACTAGCGACTACGAGCAGTACTTC
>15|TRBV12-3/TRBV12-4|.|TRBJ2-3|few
CASSSRVGRTDTQYF
TGTGCCAGCAGTTCCCGGGTAGGGAGGACAGATACGCAGTATTTT
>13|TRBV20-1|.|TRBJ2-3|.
CSARNPGSDTQYF
TGCAGTGCTAGAAACCCCGGCTCAGATACGCAGTATTTT
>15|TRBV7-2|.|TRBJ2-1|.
CASSLLGAAYNEQFF
TGTGCCAGCAGCCTACTCGGGGCAGCTTACAATGAGCAGTTCTTC
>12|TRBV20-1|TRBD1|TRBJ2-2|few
CSARTGGTELFF
TGCAGTGCTAGGACAGGGGGAACGGAGCTGTTTTTT
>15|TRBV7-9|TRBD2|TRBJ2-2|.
CASILAGVRTGELFF
TGTGCCAGCATCCTAGCGGGAGTCCGGACCGGGGAGCTGTTTTTT
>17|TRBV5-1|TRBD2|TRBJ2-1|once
CASSLAGGTSIITEQFF
TGCGCCAGCAGCTTGGCCGGCGGGACTAGCATTATCACTGAGCAGTTCTTC
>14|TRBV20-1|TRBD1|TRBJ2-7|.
CSASEQGYSYEQYF
TGCAGTGCAAGTGAACAGGGGTACTCCTACGAGCAGTACTTC
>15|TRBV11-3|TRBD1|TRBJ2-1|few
CASSLKGQGWNEQFF
TGTGCCAGCAGCTTAAAAGGACAGGGGTGGAATGAGCAGTTCTTC
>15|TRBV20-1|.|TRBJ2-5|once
CSARDGKAYWETQYF
TGCAGTGCTAGAGATGGGAAGGCGTATTGGGAGACCCAGTACTTC
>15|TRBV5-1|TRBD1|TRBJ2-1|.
CASSLTGIKVNEQFF
TGCGCCAGCAGCCTGACAGGGATTAAGGTTAATGAGCAGTTCTTC
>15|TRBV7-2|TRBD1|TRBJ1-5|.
CASSRTGVSSQPQHF
TGTGCCAGCAGCAGGACAGGGGTTTCCAGTCAGCCCCAGCATTTT
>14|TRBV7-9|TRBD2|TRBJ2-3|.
CASSTTAGGDTQYF
TGTGCCAGCAGCACCACGGCGGGGGGAGATACGCAGTATTTT
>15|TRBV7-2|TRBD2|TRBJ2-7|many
CASSVTSGPSYEQYF
TGTGCCAGCAGCGTTACTAGCGGCCCCTCCTACGAGCAGTACTTC
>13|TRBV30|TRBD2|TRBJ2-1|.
CAWGSSGSRTQFF
TGTGCCTGGGGGTCTAGCGGGAGTCGTACGCAGTTCTTC
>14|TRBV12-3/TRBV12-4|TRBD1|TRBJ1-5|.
CASSRTGGTQPQHF
TGTGCCAGCAGTAGGACAGGGGGCACTCAGCCCCAGCATTTT
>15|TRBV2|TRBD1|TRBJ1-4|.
CASSEMGQTGEKLFF
TGTGCCAGCAGTGAAATGGGACAGACGGGGGAAAAACTGTTTTTT
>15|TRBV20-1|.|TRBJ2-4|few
CSARDRGRLINIQYF
TGCAGTGCTAGAGATCGGGGGCGCTTAATAAACATTCAGTACTTC
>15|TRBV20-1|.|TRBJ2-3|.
CSAGDGATSTDTQYF
TGCAGTGCTGGGGATGGGGCGACTAGCACAGATACGCAGTATTTT
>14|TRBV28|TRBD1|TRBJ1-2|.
CASRSPGQEYGYTF
TGTGCCAGCAGGTCTCCGGGACAGGAATATGGCTACACCTTC
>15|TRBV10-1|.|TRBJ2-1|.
CASSESERAGNEQFF
TGCGCCAGCAGTGAGTCGGAGCGGGCGGGGAATGAGCAGTTCTTC
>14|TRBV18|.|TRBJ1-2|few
CASSPARANYGYTF
TGTGCCAGCTCACCAGCCAGAGCTAACTATGGCTACACCTTC
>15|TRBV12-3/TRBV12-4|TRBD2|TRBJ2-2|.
CASSHYSGITGELFF
TGTGCCAGCAGTCACTATAGCGGGATTACCGGGGAGCTGTTTTTT
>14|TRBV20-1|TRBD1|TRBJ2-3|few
CSASSDRSTDTQYF
TGCAGTGCTAGTTCGGACAGGAGCACAGATACGCAGTATTTT
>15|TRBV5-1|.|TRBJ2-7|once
CASSLVGSSHYEQYF
TGCGCCAGCAGCTTGGTAGGCAGTTCTCACTACGAGCAGTACTTC
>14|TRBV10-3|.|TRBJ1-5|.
CAIRNSIGNQPQHF
TGTGCCATCAGAAACAGTATCGGCAATCAGCCCCAGCATTTT
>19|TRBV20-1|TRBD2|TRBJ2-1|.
CSAIRGLAGAMSSYNEQFF
TGCAGTGCCATTCGGGGACTAGCGGGAGCCATGAGCTCCTACAATGAGCAGTTCTTC
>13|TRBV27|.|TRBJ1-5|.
CASSLLGGGPQHF
TGTGCCAGCAGTTTATTGGGAGGTGGGCCCCAGCATTTT
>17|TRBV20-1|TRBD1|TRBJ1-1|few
CSARPGQGNFRDAEAFF
TGCAGTGCTAGACCGGGACAGGGGAACTTCAGAGACGCTGAAGCTTTCTTT
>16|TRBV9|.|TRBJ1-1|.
CASSVDPGFLGTEAFF
TGTGCCAGCAGCGTAGACCCGGGATTCCTAGGCACTGAAGCTTTCTTT
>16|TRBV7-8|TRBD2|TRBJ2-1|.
CASSLRETGGYNEQFF
TGTGCCAGCAGCTTACGCGAAACGGGGGGCTACAATGAGCAGTTCTTC
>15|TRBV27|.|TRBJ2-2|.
CASYNPGVGTGELFF
TGTGCCAGCTATAATCCGGGAGTAGGCACCGGGGAGCTGTTTTTT
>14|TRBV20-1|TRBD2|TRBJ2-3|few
CSARSSGRGDTQYF
TGCAGTGCTAGGTCTAGCGGGAGGGGAGATACGCAGTATTTT
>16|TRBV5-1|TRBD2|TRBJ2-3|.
CASSSGGGRAKDTQYF
TGCGCCAGCAGCTCGGGAGGCGGGAGGGCCAAAGATACGCAGTATTTT
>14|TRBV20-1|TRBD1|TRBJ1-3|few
CSASSTGGGNTIYF
TGCAGTGCTAGTTCGACAGGGGGTGGAAACACCATATATTTT
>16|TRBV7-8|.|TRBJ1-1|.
CASSLSWPGVFTEAFF
TGTGCCAGCAGCTTATCTTGGCCCGGGGTTTTCACTGAAGCTTTCTTT
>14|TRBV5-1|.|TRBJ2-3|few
CASSSERVTDTQYF
TGCGCCAGCAGCTCCGAGCGAGTCACAGATACGCAGTATTTT
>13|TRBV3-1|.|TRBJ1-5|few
CASSPRSNQPQHF
TGTGCCAGCAGCCCTCGGAGCAATCAGCCCCAGCATTTT
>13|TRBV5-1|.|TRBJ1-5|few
CASSFDLGQPQHF
TGCGCCAGCAGCTTTGACTTGGGGCAGCCCCAGCATTTT
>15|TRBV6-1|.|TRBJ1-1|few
CASSGTLGIGTEAFF
TGTGCCAGCAGCGGTACTCTGGGTATTGGCACTGAAGCTTTCTTT
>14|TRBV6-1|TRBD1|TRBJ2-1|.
CASKKDRGHNEQFF
TGTGCCAGCAAGAAGGACAGGGGTCACAATGAGCAGTTCTTC
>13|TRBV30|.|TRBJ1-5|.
CAWSAAGDQPQHF
TGTGCCTGGAGTGCGGCCGGGGATCAGCCCCAGCATTTT
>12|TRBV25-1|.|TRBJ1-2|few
CASIGEGAGYTF
TGTGCCAGCATTGGTGAGGGCGCGGGCTACACCTTC
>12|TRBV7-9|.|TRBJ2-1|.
CASSSPGAEQFF
TGTGCCAGCAGCTCCCCCGGTGCTGAGCAGTTCTTC
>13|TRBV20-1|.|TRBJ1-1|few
CSARDLGSAEAFF
TGCAGTGCTAGAGATCTGGGTAGCGCTGAAGCTTTCTTT
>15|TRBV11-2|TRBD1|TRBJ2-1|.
CASSSTGAIYNEQFF
TGTGCCAGCAGCAGTACAGGGGCGATATACAATGAGCAGTTCTTC
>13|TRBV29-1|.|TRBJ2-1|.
CSVGHASYNEQFF
TGCAGCGTTGGTCATGCGTCTTACAATGAGCAGTTCTTC
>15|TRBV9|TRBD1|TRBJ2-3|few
CASSGKTGGIDTQYF
TGTGCCAGCAGCGGGAAGACAGGGGGCATAGATACGCAGTATTTT
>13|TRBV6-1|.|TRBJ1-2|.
CASSEALRDGYTF
TGTGCTAGCAGTGAAGCCCTTAGGGATGGCTACACCTTC
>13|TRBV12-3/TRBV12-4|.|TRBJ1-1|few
CASSLVVRTEAFF
TGTGCCAGCAGTTTAGTTGTGAGGACTGAAGCTTTCTTT
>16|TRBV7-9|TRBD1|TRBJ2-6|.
CASSLTGASGANVLTF
TGTGCCAGCAGCTTAACAGGGGCCTCCGGGGCCAACGTCCTGACTTTC
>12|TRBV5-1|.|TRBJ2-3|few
CASSQDLNTQYF
TGCGCCAGCAGCCAGGACCTTAATACGCAGTATTTT
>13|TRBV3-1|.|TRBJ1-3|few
CASSHLDTNTIYF
TGTGCCAGCAGCCATCTGGACACTAACACCATATATTTT
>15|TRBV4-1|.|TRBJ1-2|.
CASSPSAFTTYGYTF
TGCGCCAGCAGCCCGTCCGCGTTTACTACCTATGGCTACACCTTC
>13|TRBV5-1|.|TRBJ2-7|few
CASSRGTGDEQYF
TGCGCCAGCAGCAGGGGGACGGGCGACGAGCAGTACTTC